This paragraph covers one T cell receptor beta chain sequence. The sample is drawn from a study of blood T cell repertoires in COVID-19. For the study at large: PBMCs, B-cell-depleted T cells, or T cells were the source of the cDNA or gDNA that made up the material.

Profiled with immunoSEQ multiplex PCR; TCRdb holds only in-frame clones, not every one. The data hold under 100,000 clones, with under 80% observed a single time. Looked up from germline, CDR1 is GTSNPN and CDR2 is SVGIG (reference sequence). V lost 5 bases and J lost 5, with 28 bases in between. This CDR3 region has 17 residues. The sequenced sample consisted of peripheral blood. This sequence originates from a woman older than 75 with active or convalescent COVID-19. This rearrangement joins TRBV30 to TRBJ2-7, with a weak D call TRBD1 (5 bases). As DNA, the CDR3 is TGTGCCTGGGACCCCAGGGTAAGACGGCGAGGTTACGACGAGCAGTACTTC. Protein: CAWDPRVRRRGYDEQYF.